This T cell receptor (beta chain) appears in the sequencing data of a study of blood T cell repertoires in COVID-19. The V gene lost 3 bases and the J gene lost 6 bases, with 13 bases spanning the gap. The CDR3 contains 13 residues. CDR1 is SGDLS, CDR2 YYNGEE, per germline. Using immunoSEQ multiplex PCR, the repertoire was profiled, and TCRdb retains in-frame clones only, with some absent. The sample lists more than 200,000 clones, approximately 86% occurring once. Specimen: peripheral blood. The gene calls are TRBV9 and TRBJ2-7; D perhaps matches TRBD2 (5 bases). The receptor was isolated from a human donor in a cohort sampled during active COVID-19. CDR3 nucleotides: TGTGCCAGCAGCGCTTCCCCCGGGGTCGAGCAGTACTTC. Protein product: CASSASPGVEQYF.